The 20 T cell receptor beta chains below come from one sample, sequenced in a study of blood T cell repertoires in COVID-19 (dated by TCRdb to between 2020 and 2021). Library generation was performed with the immunoSEQ multiplex PCR assay. As stored in TCRdb, this immuneACCESS dataset retains in-frame rearrangements with V and J assigned. A fraction of the clones does not appear; measured against another copy, unresolved V genes explain less than half of the discrepancy, and the remainder lacks a known reason. The sample includes tens of thousands of clones, with approximately 80% observed a single time. In total, the top ten clones hold 11% of the sample. The sequencing input was peripheral blood. Receptor source: a man in his fifties or sixties with acute or convalescent COVID-19.

The V gene is TRBV5-1, the J gene TRBJ2-7; perhaps TRBD1 as D (7 bases). V was shortened by 3 bases and J by 5 bases, with 12 bases between the two germline ends. CDR1 is SGHRS and CDR2 is YFSETQ in the germline V gene. The CDR3 covers 13 residues. The CDR3 protein is CASSWQGGDEQYF. CDR3 nucleotides: TGCGCCAGCAGCTGGCAGGGGGGCGACGAGCAGTACTTC.

This clone was recorded many times. The rearrangement joins TRBV4-3 to TRBJ2-1; 14 bases agree with TRBD2. The CDR3 has 15 residues. The junction had 3 bases not matched to a gene; V was cut back by 4 bases and J by 7 bases. Germline CDR1 reads LGHNA; CDR2 reads YSLEER. CDR3 sequence: CASSPGTSGGNEQFF. The DNA of the CDR3 is TGCGCCAGCAGCCCCGGGACTAGCGGGGGTAATGAGCAGTTCTTC.

The chain carries TRBV4-3 and TRBJ1-6; 8 nucleotides line up with TRBD1. CDR1 and CDR2 (germline): LGHNA, YSLEER. After removal of 0 bases from V and 10 bases from J, the junction contained 8 bases not matched to a gene. The CDR3 sequence is 16 residues long. The CDR3 DNA follows: TGCGCCAGCAGCCAAGATTGGACAGGGAGGAAATCACCCCTCCACTTT. It translates to CASSQDWTGRKSPLHF.

J is TRBJ2-7 and V is TRBV2; D is perhaps TRBD2 (5 bases). Trimming stripped 10 bases from V and 2 bases from J, with 12 bases between. Germline V CDR1 and CDR2: SNHLY, FYNNEI. The CDR3 spans 12 residues. DNA of the CDR3: TGTGCCACAAGCGGAGGCACCTACGAGCAGTACTTC. It is translated as CATSGGTYEQYF.

The gene calls are TRBV5-6 and TRBJ2-7; 10 bases line up with TRBD1. Germline CDR1 SGHDT, CDR2 YYEEEE. This CDR3 comprises 13 residues. V gave up 4 bases and J gave up 4 bases; unmatched junction bases: 2. CDR3 DNA: TGTGCCAGCAGCCGGGACAGGGGTTACGAGCAGTACTTC. This sequence encodes CASSRDRGYEQYF.

The genes are TRBV11-2 and TRBJ2-7; 7 nucleotides match TRBD1. This CDR3 contains 17 residues. J lost 0 bases, V lost 1 base, and 9 bases had no gene match. The V gene's germline CDR1 is SGHAT and CDR2 FQNNGV. The CDR3 region is CASSLAPGQQSSYEQYF. DNA of the CDR3: TGTGCCAGCAGCTTAGCCCCGGGACAGCAGAGCTCCTACGAGCAGTACTTC. Looking up the rest from reference TRBV11-2 and TRBJ2-7 gives the full variable domain: EAGVAQSPRYKIIEKRQSVAFWCNPISGHATLYWYQQILGQGPKLLIQFQNNGVVDDSQLPKDRFSAERLKGVDSTLKIQPAKLEDSAVYLCASSLAPGQQSSYEQYFGPGTRLTVT.

The CDR3 region is CASSVTGGPNQPQHF. Written as DNA, the CDR3 is TGTGCCAGCAGCGTAACAGGGGGCCCTAATCAGCCCCAGCATTTT. The chain carries TRBV9 and TRBJ1-5; 9 bases are shared with TRBD1. J was trimmed by 4 bases and V by 1 base; bases with no gene match: 3. CDR1 and CDR2 (germline): SGDLS, YYNGEE. The CDR3 extends over 15 amino acids. Together with reference TRBV9 and TRBJ1-5, the CDR3 gives the full variable domain: DSGVTQTPKHLITATGQRVTLRCSPRSGDLSVYWYQQSLDQGLQFLIQYYNGEERAKGNILERFSAQQFPDLHSELNLSSLELGDSALYFCASSVTGGPNQPQHFGDGTRLSIL.

The chain carries TRBV29-1 and TRBJ2-4; TRBD1 aligns across 9 bases. The V gene's germline CDR1 is SQVTM and CDR2 ANQGSEA. V lost 5 bases, J lost 0 bases, and 11 bases stayed unmatched. CDR3 size: 17 residues. The CDR3 DNA reads TGCAGCGTTAGGGGCCCACAGGGGGCCTTAGCCAAAAACATTCAGTACTTC. Translated, it gives CSVRGPQGALAKNIQYF. Complete variable domain (other parts from reference TRBV29-1 and TRBJ2-4): SAVISQKPSRDICQRGTSLTIQCQVDSQVTMMFWYRQQPGQSLTLIATANQGSEATYESGFVIDKFPISRPNLTFSTLTVSNMSPEDSSIYLCSVRGPQGALAKNIQYFGAGTRLSVL.

This rearrangement joins TRBV7-2 to TRBJ2-7; weak D call: TRBD1 (5 bases). CDR1 is SGHTA, CDR2 FQGNSA, per germline. This CDR3 has 16 residues. V lost 5 bases and J 0 bases, leaving 17 bases between the germline ends. In DNA form, the CDR3 reads TGTGCCAGCAGCATCCAAGCAGGGATACCCTCCTACGAGCAGTACTTC. Residues: CASSIQAGIPSYEQYF.

The V gene is TRBV3-1 (or the pseudogene TRBV3-2), the J gene TRBJ1-6, with 8 bases that match TRBD1. The CDR3 extends over 16 amino acids. V was pared by 4 bases and J by 10 bases, with 12 bases of the junction left unmatched. Germline-derived CDR1 and CDR2 are LGHDT and YNNKEL (reference sequence). The CDR3 protein is CASSPTGGAPNSPLHF. The CDR3, as DNA: TGTGCCAGCAGCCCCACAGGGGGAGCCCCTAACTCACCCCTCCACTTT.

V is TRBV3-1 (or the pseudogene TRBV3-2) and J is TRBJ2-7; D is possibly TRBD2 (6 bases). Germline assignment: CDR1 LGHDT and CDR2 YNNKEL (reference sequence). Between the trimmed V and J ends, which lost 4 bases and 0 bases, there was a span of 13 bases. This CDR3 comprises 15 residues. Written as DNA, the CDR3 is TGTGCCAGCAGCCCGGGGACTTTGAGCTCCTACGAGCAGTACTTC. Translated, it gives CASSPGTLSSYEQYF.

The chain joins TRBV5-6 to TRBJ1-3; maybe TRBD1 (6 bases). The germline CDR1 and CDR2 sequences are SGHDT and YYEEEE. The CDR3 covers 15 residues. With 1 base removed from V and 0 bases from J, the gap between germline ends came to 8 bases. Written as DNA, the CDR3 is TGTGCCAGCAGCTTGTGGACAGTCTCTGGAAACACCATATATTTT. This encodes CASSLWTVSGNTIYF.

This clone was detected a few times. The rearrangement uses TRBV11-2 and TRBJ2-2; 9 bases align to TRBD1. The CDR3 runs to 15 residues. Germline CDR1 and CDR2: SGHAT and FQNNGV. Trimming cost V 7 bases and J 4 bases; bases outside gene matches: 7. CDR3 in amino acids: CASTPTGGRTGELFF. The CDR3 DNA sequence: TGTGCCAGCACCCCGACAGGGGGTCGCACCGGGGAGCTGTTTTTT.

This clone was counted once. The chain has TRBV6-1 and TRBJ1-3; 7 nucleotides align to TRBD1. The junction had 11 bases not matched to a gene; V was cut back by 3 bases and J by 0 bases. CDR1 MNHNS and CDR2 SASEGT come from the germline V gene. The CDR3 runs to 18 residues. The CDR3 region is CASSDYPTGPLSGNTIYF. CDR3 nucleotides: TGTGCCAGCAGTGACTATCCGACAGGGCCGCTCTCTGGAAACACCATATATTTT.

The chain recombines TRBV12-3 or TRBV12-4 with TRBJ2-3; maybe TRBD1 (6 bases). V was pared by 8 bases and J by 1 base, with 10 bases between. This CDR3 is built from 13 residues. The CDR3 region has the DNA TGTGCCAGCGTTTCAGGGGGCACAGATACGCAGTATTTT. It encodes CASVSGGTDTQYF.

In nucleotides, the CDR3 is TGTGCCAGCTCACCGACAGGGTTCTATGGCTACACCTTC. This encodes CASSPTGFYGYTF. The chain is built from TRBV18 and TRBJ1-2; 7 positions agree with TRBD1. CDR1 is KGHSH, CDR2 LQKENI, per germline. Unmatched junction bases numbered 2, after V lost 3 bases and J lost 4 bases. The CDR3 has 13 amino acids.

The chain links TRBV7-8 to TRBJ2-3; weak D call: TRBD1 (6 bases). Germline assignment: CDR1 SGHVS and CDR2 FQNEAQ. This CDR3 spans 15 amino acids. V lost 5 bases and J 0 bases, leaving 12 bases between the germline ends. CDR3 in amino acids: CASSPYQGSTDTQYF. CDR3 coding DNA: TGTGCCAGCAGCCCCTACCAGGGGAGCACAGATACGCAGTATTTT.

V and J are TRBV2 and TRBJ2-2; D possibly corresponds to TRBD1 (6 bases). The length of the CDR3 is 13 residues. Germline V gives CDR1 SNHLY, CDR2 FYNNEI. V was pared by 6 bases and J by 6 bases, with 11 bases between. In DNA, the CDR3 is TGTGCCAGCAGGGCAGGGGCGCCCGGGGAGCTGTTTTTT. Its translation: CASRAGAPGELFF.

The chain combines TRBV20-1 with TRBJ2-7; 7 bases match TRBD1. The ends lost 3 bases at V and 6 bases at J; junction bases unmatched: 5. Germline lookup yields CDR1 DFQATT and CDR2 SNEGSKA (reference sequence). The CDR3 is made up of 12 amino acids. This CDR3 reads CSASAPGGEQYF. The CDR3, as DNA: TGCAGTGCTAGTGCCCCAGGGGGCGAGCAGTACTTC.

The chain uses TRBV11-3 and TRBJ2-1, with D perhaps TRBD2 (7 bases). Between the trimmed V and J ends, which lost 3 bases and 8 bases, there was a span of 17 bases. CDR3 length: 15 amino acids. Per the germline V gene, CDR1 is SGHNT and CDR2 is YENEEA. The CDR3, as DNA: TGTGCCAGCAGCTTCGGGGGGCTAGTGAATGATGAGCAGTTCTTC. It codes for CASSFGGLVNDEQFF.